These 12 T cell receptor beta chains share one sample of origin, sequenced in a study of blood T cell repertoires in COVID-19 (dated by TCRdb to between 2020 and 2021). Library generation was performed with the immunoSEQ multiplex PCR assay. The table was pulled from immuneACCESS by TCRdb, which kept in-frame rearrangements only. Such tables lose some clones; where checked, under half of the loss comes from unresolved V genes, and the rest has no known cause. This sample comprises approximately 290,000 clones, around nine tenths of them detected only once. The ten top clones hold around 0.84% of the sample. The source material was peripheral blood. Receptors originate from a young man with acute or convalescent COVID-19.

The rearrangement uses TRBV6-5 and TRBJ1-3, with a possible D match to TRBD1 (6 bases). V shed 4 bases and J shed 5 bases, with 18 bases lying between them. CDR3 length: 16 residues. Germline CDR1 MNHEY, CDR2 SVGAGI. CDR3 coding DNA: TGTGCCAGCAGTTTAGGGGGTTACCTTGGTAGAAACACCATATATTTT. Its protein is CASSLGGYLGRNTIYF.

The rearrangement links TRBV18 to TRBJ2-1; weak D call: TRBD2 (5 bases). Trimming removed 1 base at V and 9 bases at J, with 7 bases between. The CDR3 totals 12 residues. Germline lookup yields CDR1 KGHSH and CDR2 LQKENI. For the CDR3, the DNA is TGTGCCAGCTCACCACAGGGAGTTGAGCAGTTCTTC. Translation gives CASSPQGVEQFF.

This clone was recorded only once. This rearrangement joins TRBV30 to TRBJ1-2; D may be TRBD1 (5 bases). The CDR3 has 16 residues. Germline CDR1 and CDR2: GTSNPN and SVGIG (reference sequence). The V end was cut by 1 base, the J end by 1 base, with 16 bases between. CDR3 in amino acids: CAWSDPSDRNNYGYTF. CDR3 coding DNA: TGTGCCTGGAGTGACCCGTCTGACAGAAATAACTATGGCTACACCTTC.

The chain combines TRBV28 with TRBJ1-4; D is uncertain. CDR1 and CDR2 (germline): MDHEN, SYDVKM. The CDR3 spans 12 residues. V gave up 2 bases and J gave up 7 bases, with 5 bases separating them. The CDR3 here is CASSLPVEKLFF. The CDR3, as DNA: TGTGCCAGCAGTTTACCCGTTGAAAAACTGTTTTTT.

V and J are TRBV2 and TRBJ1-6; D unresolved. Germline CDR1 and CDR2: SNHLY and FYNNEI. The CDR3 is made up of 14 amino acids. Trimming took 10 bases from V and 7 from J, leaving 17 bases between them. The CDR3 sequence is CATALGSGNSPLHF. The CDR3 coding sequence is TGTGCCACCGCCCTGGGTTCGGGGAATTCACCCCTCCACTTT.

The rearrangement joins TRBV5-1 to TRBJ2-7, with 9 bases lining up with TRBD1. CDR1 and CDR2 (germline): SGHRS, YFSETQ. The CDR3 spans 15 residues. The junction had 9 bases not matched to a gene; V was cut back by 4 bases and J by 4 bases. The CDR3 sequence: CASSRAGTGRYEQYF. The CDR3 DNA reads TGCGCCAGCAGCCGCGCAGGGACAGGGAGGTACGAGCAGTACTTC.

The chain is built from TRBV11-1 and TRBJ2-7; weak D call: TRBD2 (6 bases). Deletions cut 1 base from V and 6 bases from J, with 13 bases between. The length of the CDR3 is 14 residues. In germline, CDR1 is SGHAT, CDR2 FQDESV (reference sequence). In DNA form, the CDR3 reads TGTGCCAGCAGCTTAGACCGCGGGAAGCGCGAGCAGTACTTC. This gives the protein CASSLDRGKREQYF.

The V gene is TRBV24-1, the J gene TRBJ2-7, with 9 bases identical to TRBD1. The length of the CDR3 is 15 residues. Trimming removed 4 bases from V and 5 bases from J; junction bases left unmatched: 8. Germline values: CDR1 KGHDR, CDR2 SFDVKD. The CDR3 spells CATSDPTGQGHEQYF. The DNA for the CDR3 is TGTGCCACCAGTGACCCCACGGGACAGGGACACGAGCAGTACTTC.

The chain is built from TRBV4-1 and TRBJ2-3; TRBD2 matches 12 bases. The CDR3 loop spans 19 amino acids. V was pared by 0 bases and J by 3 bases, with 10 bases of the junction left unmatched. Germline V gene lookup returns CDR1 MGHRA and CDR2 YSYEKL. This chain's CDR3 is CASSQEKMASGGVTDTQYF. The CDR3 DNA sequence: TGCGCCAGCAGCCAAGAGAAGATGGCTAGCGGGGGGGTAACAGATACGCAGTATTTT.

This clone was observed a single time. This rearrangement joins TRBV7-8 to TRBJ1-2; 9 bases map to TRBD1. V gave up 6 bases and J gave up 8 bases; unmatched junction bases: 13. Germline CDR1 and CDR2: SGHVS and FQNEAQ. This CDR3 region has 15 residues. The CDR3, as DNA: TGTGCCAGCAGGCAGACCGGGACAGGGTCTATCGGCTACACCTTC. Its protein is CASRQTGTGSIGYTF.

The chain links TRBV7-3 to TRBJ2-5; 7 bases agree with TRBD1. Per germline, CDR1 SGHTA and CDR2 FQGTGA. V lost 0 bases, J lost 7 bases, and 5 bases stayed unmatched. CDR3 length: 14 residues. CDR3 nucleotide sequence: TGTGCCAGCAGCTTAACGTTCGCAGGGGGGACCCAGTACTTC. This sequence encodes CASSLTFAGGTQYF.

The chain couples TRBV18 to TRBJ2-7; perhaps TRBD1 as D (5 bases). V was clipped by 3 bases and J by 4 bases, with 22 bases between them. The CDR3 consists of 17 residues. Germline CDR1 is KGHSH and CDR2 is LQKENI. The CDR3 DNA sequence: TGTGCCAGCTCACCCCCCGATCCCAGGGTACGAAGGTACGAGCAGTACTTC. The encoded protein is CASSPPDPRVRRYEQYF.